Listed here are 8 T cell receptor beta chains from one sample, sequenced in a study of shared clonotypes between healthy human individuals. Assay: immunoSEQ multiplex PCR; the TCRdb copy retains only in-frame clones and omits some. The sample holds around 2,000,000 clones; roughly 94% are singletons and the top ten take roughly 0.13%. Material for sequencing was naive CD4+ T cells sorted from blood. As for subset: CD45RA+ positively selected. Receptors originate from a man aged 18 to 29 in good health.

The chain employs TRBV5-6 and TRBJ1-4, with D possibly being TRBD1 (5 bases). Trimming took 2 bases from V and 6 from J, leaving 20 bases between them. Germline-derived CDR1 and CDR2 are SGHDT and YYEEEE. This CDR3 is built from 17 residues. The CDR3 is CASSFVAGSPRDEKLFF. The CDR3 nucleotides read TGTGCCAGCAGCTTTGTGGCAGGGTCTCCTCGTGATGAAAAACTGTTTTTT.

V and J are TRBV11-3 and TRBJ2-1; 10 bases fit TRBD1. V was pared by 5 bases and J by 8 bases, with 3 bases of the junction left unmatched. The CDR3 sequence is 13 residues long. The germline gives CDR1 SGHNT, CDR2 YENEEA. The chain's CDR3 is CASSGDRGDEQFF. CDR3 DNA sequence: TGTGCCAGCAGCGGGGACAGGGGCGATGAGCAGTTCTTC.

The V and J genes are TRBV28 and TRBJ2-3; D may be TRBD1 (6 bases). V was clipped by 2 bases and J by 6 bases, with 18 bases between them. Germline V lookup: CDR1 MDHEN, CDR2 SYDVKM. The length of the CDR3 is 16 residues. The CDR3 DNA follows: TGTGCCAGCAGTTTAGGGGCAGGGGCAATTTCGGATACGCAGTATTTT. Amino acid sequence: CASSLGAGAISDTQYF.

The chain has TRBV9 and TRBJ2-5, with D perhaps TRBD2 (6 bases). Trimming pared 0 bases from V and 3 bases from J, leaving 12 bases between. Germline CDR1 is SGDLS and CDR2 is YYNGEE. CDR3 length: 15 amino acids. CDR3 residues: CASSVVSGGKETQYF. CDR3 DNA: TGTGCCAGCAGCGTAGTTTCCGGGGGAAAAGAGACCCAGTACTTC.

The chain has TRBV4-1 and TRBJ2-5; D might be TRBD1 or TRBD2, each matching 6 bases. The V gene lost 4 bases and the J gene lost 4 bases, with 16 bases spanning the gap. There are 15 residues in the CDR3. Germline CDR1 MGHRA, CDR2 YSYEKL. The CDR3 bases are TGCGCCAGCAGCCTAATGAGGGGGGCAGGAGAGACCCAGTACTTC. This sequence encodes CASSLMRGAGETQYF.

V usage is TRBV19 and J usage is TRBJ1-1; the D gene is possibly TRBD1 (5 bases). Germline CDR1 is LNHDA and CDR2 is SQIVND (reference sequence). There are 13 residues in the CDR3. Trimming cost V 5 bases and J 1 base, with 8 bases left between them. The CDR3 nucleotides read TGTGCCAGTAGTTATAGGGGGAACACTGAAGCTTTCTTT. It yields the protein CASSYRGNTEAFF.

The chain employs TRBV10-3 and TRBJ2-5; D unclear. Trimming removed 1 base at V and 5 bases at J, with 11 bases between. This CDR3 spans 14 amino acids. Germline loops: CDR1 ENHRY, CDR2 SYGVKD. DNA of the CDR3: TGTGCCATCAGTGAGTATAGGGATTCGGAGACCCAGTACTTC. Amino acid sequence: CAISEYRDSETQYF.

The CDR3 nucleotides read TGTGCCAGCAGCCCCGGTCGCAATGAGCAGTTCTTC. Its protein product is CASSPGRNEQFF. The rearrangement joins TRBV7-2 to TRBJ2-1, with unresolved D. CDR3 size: 12 residues. V dropped 5 bases and J dropped 6 bases, with 8 bases sitting between them. Germline CDR1 and CDR2: SGHTA and FQGNSA. Full variable domain (outside the CDR3, taken from reference TRBV7-2 and TRBJ2-1): GAGVSQSPSNKVTEKGKDVELRCDPISGHTALYWYRQSLGQGLEFLIYFQGNSAPDKSGLPSDRFSAERTGGSVSTLTIQRTQQEDSAVYLCASSPGRNEQFFGPGTRLTVL.